Reported below is one TCR beta chain. Its antigen is still unknown. This entry comes from a study of cytomegalovirus exposure and HLA in healthy donors. Study-wide points: Most observed TCR sequences were rare, whereas some public TCRs were detected in many donors.

60 Vbeta and 13 Jbeta primers were used in PCR. Profiled with immunoSEQ multiplex PCR; TCRdb holds only in-frame clones, not every one. The data hold more than 100,000 clones, with 80% observed a single time. The source material was PBMCs. The clonotype comes from a female donor in good health and CMV-seropositive.

CDR3 DNA: TGCGCCAGCAAGGCAGGGAACACTGAAGCTTTCTTT. This sequence encodes CASKAGNTEAFF. The J gene is TRBJ1-1, the V gene TRBV5-1; D is ambiguous. The CDR3 totals 12 residues. Germline CDR1 SGHRS, CDR2 YFSETQ. The V and J ends lost 6 bases and 1 base respectively, with 7 bases between them.